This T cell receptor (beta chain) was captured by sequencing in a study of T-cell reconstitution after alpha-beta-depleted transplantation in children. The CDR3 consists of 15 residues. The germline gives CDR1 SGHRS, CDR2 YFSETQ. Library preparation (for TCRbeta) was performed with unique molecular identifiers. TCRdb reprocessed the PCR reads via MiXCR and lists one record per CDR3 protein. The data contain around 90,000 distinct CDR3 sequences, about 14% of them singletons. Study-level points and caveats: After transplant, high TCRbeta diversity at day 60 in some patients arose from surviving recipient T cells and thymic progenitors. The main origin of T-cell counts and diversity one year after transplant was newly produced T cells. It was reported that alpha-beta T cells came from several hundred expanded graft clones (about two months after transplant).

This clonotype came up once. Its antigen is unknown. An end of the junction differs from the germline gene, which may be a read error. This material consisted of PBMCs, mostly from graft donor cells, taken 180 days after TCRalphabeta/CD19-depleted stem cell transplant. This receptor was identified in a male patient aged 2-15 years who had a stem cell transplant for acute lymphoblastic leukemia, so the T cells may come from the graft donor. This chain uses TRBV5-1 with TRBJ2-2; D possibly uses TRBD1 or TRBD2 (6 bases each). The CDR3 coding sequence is TGCGCCAGCAGCTTGGCGGGGGCAAGCACCGGGGAGCTGCTTTTT. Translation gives CASSLAGASTGELLF.